This T cell receptor (beta chain) emerged from a study of blood T cell repertoires in COVID-19 (TCRdb year 2020). With respect to the entire study: Samples from collaborators originated in the United States, Italy and Spain and spanned both the acute and convalescent phases of COVID-19. The prospective study material was composed of cDNA or gDNA derived from T cells, B-cell-depleted T cells, or PBMCs. The dataset comprised deeply sampled blood TCRbeta repertoires from subjects exposed to, actively infected with, or recovered from COVID-19. A freely available public database, intended as a resource for researchers studying the immune response to SARS-CoV-2, is where the repertoires were released. Samples were obtained from the ongoing ImmuneRACE study (first 160 participants) and from about 1,300 subjects provided by 6 global collaborators. A de-identified subject ID, COVID-19 status, age in years and sex were almost always included in the sample metadata. Where available, HLA class I and class II types were taken from metadata supplied by the sample provider and were not determined by assay-based typing.

TCRbeta CDR3 regions were amplified from genomic DNA using the immunoSEQ Assay, a bias-controlled multiplex PCR. The study's processing was this. Within the assay, amplification of reference gene primers was used to estimate how many nucleated cells each sample contained. To quantify the absolute abundance of each unique TCRbeta CDR3 rearrangement, sequence reads were collapsed and filtered. For each sample, productive Simpson clonality was calculated by taking the square root of Simpson's diversity index across productive rearrangements. TCRdb provides this immuneACCESS table in a form limited to in-frame rearrangements. Some clones are lacking; in checked studies, under half of them reflect an unresolved V gene, and why the rest are absent is not known. From that table come the V and J calls and clone size; the DNA was used to work out D and trimming. Within this sample are about 160,000 clones, with approximately 81% of them counted one time only. The ten largest clonotypes hold 3% to 3.5% of the sample.

Overall results and qualifications from the work: Clinical and demographic metadata were provided uncurated, with the amount varying by source and participant.

Each collaborating institution followed its own protocols to collect whole blood in K2EDTA tubes. Collaborator samples were shipped for TCRbeta analysis as frozen whole blood, isolated PBMCs, or DNA extracted from either sample type. The CDR3 numbers 16 residues from cysteine through phenylalanine. Kept here is only the CDR3 DNA, which spans 48 bases and is read in frame from base 1. This clone appeared a single time. Its recognized antigen is unknown. Base qualities are missing; no much larger clone stands one base away. Sequenced sample: peripheral blood. This clonotype was obtained from a human donor with acute or convalescent COVID-19. The donor label of this sample is uncertain. The sequence is built from TRBV21-1 and TRBJ2-1; the D call of TRBD2 is as the table states it, not checked on the DNA. TRBV21-1 constitutes a pseudogene. The DNA sequence is as follows: TGTGCCAGCAGAGGGACTAGCGGGGGAAGTACGGATGAGCAGTTCTTC. Its protein product is CASRGTSGGSTDEQFF.